This TCR beta chain is drawn from a study of cytomegalovirus exposure and HLA in healthy donors. The germline V gene encodes CDR1 SNHLY and CDR2 FYNNEI. V was cut by 7 bases and J by 6 bases, with 13 bases left in between. CDR3 length: 12 amino acids. Researchers ran the PCR with 60 Vbeta and 13 Jbeta primers. TCRdb's copy holds only in-frame clones and misses some; the assay was immunoSEQ multiplex PCR. The table records approximately 150,000 clones, around 83% of them present only once. This clonotype was obtained from a man between 50 and 59 years old in good health and CMV-seropositive. The sample was PBMCs. This chain joins TRBV2 and TRBJ2-7, with D hard to call. Here the CDR3 reads CASNVRFGEQYF. The CDR3 coding sequence is TGTGCCAGCAATGTCCGCTTCGGCGAGCAGTACTTC.